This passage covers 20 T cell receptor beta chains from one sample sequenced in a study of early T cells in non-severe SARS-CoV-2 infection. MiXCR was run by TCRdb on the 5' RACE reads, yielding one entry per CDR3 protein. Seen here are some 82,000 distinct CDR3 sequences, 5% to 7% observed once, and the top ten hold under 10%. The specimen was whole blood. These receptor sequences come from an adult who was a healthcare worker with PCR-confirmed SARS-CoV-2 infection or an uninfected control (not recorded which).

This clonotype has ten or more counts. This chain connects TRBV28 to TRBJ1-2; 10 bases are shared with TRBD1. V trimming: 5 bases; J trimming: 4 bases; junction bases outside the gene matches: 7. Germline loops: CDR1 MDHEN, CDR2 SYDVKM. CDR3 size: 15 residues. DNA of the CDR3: TGTGCCAGCAGTGCCGGGACAGGGGTAGTCTATGGCTACACCTTC. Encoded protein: CASSAGTGVVYGYTF.

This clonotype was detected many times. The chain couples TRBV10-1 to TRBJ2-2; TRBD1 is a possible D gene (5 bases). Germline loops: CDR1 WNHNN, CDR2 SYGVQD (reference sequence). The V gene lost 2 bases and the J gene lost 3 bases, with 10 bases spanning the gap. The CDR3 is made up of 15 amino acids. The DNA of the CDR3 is TGCGCCAGCAGTGAGAAAAGGGGATACACCGGGGAGCTGTTTTTT. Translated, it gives CASSEKRGYTGELFF.

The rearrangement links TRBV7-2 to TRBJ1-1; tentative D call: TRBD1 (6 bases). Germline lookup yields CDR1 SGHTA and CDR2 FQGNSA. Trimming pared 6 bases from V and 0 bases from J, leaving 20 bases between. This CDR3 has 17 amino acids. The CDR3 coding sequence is TGTGCCAGCAGGAACCCTAGGGGGGGTGGAATGAACACTGAAGCTTTCTTT. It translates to CASRNPRGGGMNTEAFF.

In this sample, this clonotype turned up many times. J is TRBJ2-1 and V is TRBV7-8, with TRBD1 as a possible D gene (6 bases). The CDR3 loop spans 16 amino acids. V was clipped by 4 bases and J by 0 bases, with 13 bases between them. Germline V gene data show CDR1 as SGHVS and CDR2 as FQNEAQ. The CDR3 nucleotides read TGTGCCAGCAGCTCTAGGGGGAGAAGCTCCTACAATGAGCAGTTCTTC. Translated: CASSSRGRSSYNEQFF.

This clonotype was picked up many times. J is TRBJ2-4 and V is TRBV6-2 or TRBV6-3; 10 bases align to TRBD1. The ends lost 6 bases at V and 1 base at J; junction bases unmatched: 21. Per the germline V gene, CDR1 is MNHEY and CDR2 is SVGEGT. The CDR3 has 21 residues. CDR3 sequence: CASRHPAIPDRGRAAKNIQYF. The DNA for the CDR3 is TGTGCCAGCAGACACCCCGCAATCCCCGACAGGGGGCGCGCGGCCAAAAACATTCAGTACTTC.

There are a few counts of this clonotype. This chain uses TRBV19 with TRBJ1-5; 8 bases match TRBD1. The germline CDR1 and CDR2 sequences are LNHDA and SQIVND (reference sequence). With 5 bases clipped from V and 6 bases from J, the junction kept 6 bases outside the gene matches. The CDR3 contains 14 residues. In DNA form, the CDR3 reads TGTGCCAGTAGTCCCCGACAGGGGAGTCAGCCCCAGCATTTT. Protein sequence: CASSPRQGSQPQHF.

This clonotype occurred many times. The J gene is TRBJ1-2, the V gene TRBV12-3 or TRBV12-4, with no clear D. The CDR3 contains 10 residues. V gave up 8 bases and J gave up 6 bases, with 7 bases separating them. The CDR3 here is CASRHNGYTF. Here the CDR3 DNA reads TGTGCCAGCCGCCATAATGGCTACACCTTC.

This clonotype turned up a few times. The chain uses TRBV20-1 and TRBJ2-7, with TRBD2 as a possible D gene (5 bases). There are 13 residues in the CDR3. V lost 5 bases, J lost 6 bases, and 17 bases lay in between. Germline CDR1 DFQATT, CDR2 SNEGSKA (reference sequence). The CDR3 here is CSAPPGFAREQYF. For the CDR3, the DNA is TGCAGTGCTCCCCCGGGATTCGCCCGCGAGCAGTACTTC.

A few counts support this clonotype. CDR3 amino acids: CAWSSGGGNQPQHF. The DNA for the CDR3 is TGTGCCTGGAGTTCCGGGGGGGGCAATCAGCCCCAGCATTTT. The chain is built from TRBV30 and TRBJ1-5, with D tentatively TRBD1 (5 bases). V lost 2 bases and J lost 2, with 10 bases in between. The CDR3 consists of 14 residues. The V gene's germline CDR1 is GTSNPN and CDR2 SVGIG (reference sequence).

The CDR3 DNA sequence: TGTGCCAGCAGAACGAATCCGGACGAGCAGTACTTC. Its translation is CASRTNPDEQYF. The rearrangement uses TRBV2 and TRBJ2-7; the D is unclear. V shed 6 bases and J shed 5 bases, with 11 bases lying between them. Looked up from germline, CDR1 is SNHLY and CDR2 is FYNNEI. The CDR3 runs to 12 residues.

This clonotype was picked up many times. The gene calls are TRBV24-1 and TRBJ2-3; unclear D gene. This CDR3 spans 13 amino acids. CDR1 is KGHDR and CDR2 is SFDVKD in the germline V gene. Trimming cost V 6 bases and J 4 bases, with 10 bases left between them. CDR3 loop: CATSSLPADTQYF. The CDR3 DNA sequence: TGTGCCACCAGTTCCCTCCCCGCAGATACGCAGTATTTT.

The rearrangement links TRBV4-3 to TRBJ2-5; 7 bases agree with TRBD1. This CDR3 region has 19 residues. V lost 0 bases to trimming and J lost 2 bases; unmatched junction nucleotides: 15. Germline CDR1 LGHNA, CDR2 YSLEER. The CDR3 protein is CASSQDWAGPGQIQETQYF. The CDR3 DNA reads TGCGCCAGCAGCCAAGATTGGGCCGGGCCGGGACAGATACAAGAGACCCAGTACTTC.

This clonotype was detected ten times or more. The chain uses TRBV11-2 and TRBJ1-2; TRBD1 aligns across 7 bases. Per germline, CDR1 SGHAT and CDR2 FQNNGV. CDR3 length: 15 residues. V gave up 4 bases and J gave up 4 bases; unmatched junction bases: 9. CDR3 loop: CASSSTGVYSYGYTF. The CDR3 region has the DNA TGTGCCAGCAGCTCAACAGGGGTATACAGCTATGGCTACACCTTC.

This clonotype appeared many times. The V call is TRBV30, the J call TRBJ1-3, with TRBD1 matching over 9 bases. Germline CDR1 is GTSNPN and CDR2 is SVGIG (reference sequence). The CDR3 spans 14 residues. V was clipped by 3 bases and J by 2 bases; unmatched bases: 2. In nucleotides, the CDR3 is TGTGCCTGGAGGGGACAGGGAGCTGGAAACACCATATATTTT. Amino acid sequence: CAWRGQGAGNTIYF. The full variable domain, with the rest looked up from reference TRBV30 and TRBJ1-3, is SQTIHQWPATLVQPVGSPLSLECTVEGTSNPNLYWYRQAAGRGLQLLFYSVGIGQISSEVPQNLSASRPQDRQFILSSKKLLLSDSGFYLCAWRGQGAGNTIYFGEGSWLTVV.

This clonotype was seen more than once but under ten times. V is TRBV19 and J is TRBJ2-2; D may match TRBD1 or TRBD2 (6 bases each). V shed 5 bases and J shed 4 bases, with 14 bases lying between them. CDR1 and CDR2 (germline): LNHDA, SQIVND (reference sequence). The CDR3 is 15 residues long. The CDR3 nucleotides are TGTGCCAGTAGTGGCCGTGGGGGGCGCACCGGGGAGCTGTTTTTT. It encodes CASSGRGGRTGELFF.

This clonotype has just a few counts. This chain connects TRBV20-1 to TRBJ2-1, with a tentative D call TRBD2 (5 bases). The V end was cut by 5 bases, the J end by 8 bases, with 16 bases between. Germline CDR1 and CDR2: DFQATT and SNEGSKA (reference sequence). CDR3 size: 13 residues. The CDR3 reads CSAPGVGSHEQFF. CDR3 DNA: TGCAGTGCTCCCGGGGTAGGGTCCCATGAGCAGTTCTTC.

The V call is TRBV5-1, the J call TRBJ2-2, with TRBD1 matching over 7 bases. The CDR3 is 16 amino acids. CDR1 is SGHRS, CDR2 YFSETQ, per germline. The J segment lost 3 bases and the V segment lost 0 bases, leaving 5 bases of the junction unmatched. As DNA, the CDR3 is TGCGCCAGCAGCTTGGGAGGACAGGCCTACACCGGGGAGCTGTTTTTT. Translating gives CASSLGGQAYTGELFF.

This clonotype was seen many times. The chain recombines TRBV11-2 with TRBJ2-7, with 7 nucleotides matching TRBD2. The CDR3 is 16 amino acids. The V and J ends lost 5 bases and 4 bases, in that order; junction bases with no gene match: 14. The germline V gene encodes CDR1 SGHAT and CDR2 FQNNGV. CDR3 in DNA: TGTGCCAGCAGCGTGCGAGCGGGAAGTGTAACGTACGAGCAGTACTTC. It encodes CASSVRAGSVTYEQYF.

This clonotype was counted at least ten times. The CDR3 DNA reads TGTGCCAGCAGCTTAGACATCGGCTCACCCCTCCACTTT. It codes for CASSLDIGSPLHF. The V gene is TRBV7-7, the J gene TRBJ1-6; D gene uncertain. Trimming stripped 1 base from V and 10 bases from J, with 8 bases between. The CDR3 spans 13 residues. Germline V lookup: CDR1 SSHAT, CDR2 FNYEAQ (reference sequence).

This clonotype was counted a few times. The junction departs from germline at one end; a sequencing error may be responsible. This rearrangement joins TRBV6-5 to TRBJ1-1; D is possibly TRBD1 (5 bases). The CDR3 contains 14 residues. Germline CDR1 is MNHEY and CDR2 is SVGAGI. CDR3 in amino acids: CASRQTEMNTEVFF. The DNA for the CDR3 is TGTGCCAGCAGACAGACAGAGATGAACACTGAAGTTTTCTTT.